This T cell receptor beta chain is drawn from a study of T cell responses to AZD1222 COVID-19 vaccine. CDR1 is MNHEY and CDR2 is SMNVEV in the germline V gene (reference sequence). CDR3 length equals 15 residues. V trimming: 5 bases; J trimming: 6 bases; junction bases outside the gene matches: 7. Study results and caveats: Repertoires were collected only later (after the peak T cell response had occurred).

As concerns this clone: As yet, its antigen is unknown.

TCRdb keeps only in-frame clones here, not all; method: immunoSEQ multiplex PCR. Of approximately 70,000 clones listed, around 84% are singletons. This specimen consisted of peripheral blood, obtained on day 0 of AZD1222 vaccination. The chain carries TRBV27 and TRBJ2-1; 10 bases fit TRBD1. This TCR derives from an adult in good health. The CDR3 spells CASSLQGQGFNEQFF. CDR3 DNA: TGTGCCAGCAGTCTCCAGGGACAGGGGTTCAATGAGCAGTTCTTC.